The text below deals with one T cell receptor beta chain. The treatment here: 19 received Ad26.COV2.S at low or high dose, single or two shots; about 5 received placebo; per-sample allocation not given. Day 63 after the first vaccine or placebo injection was the time point for sampling. An adult of 18-55 years in Boston served as donor. This record belongs to a study of Ad26.COV2.S vaccination and SARS-CoV-2 variants. Sequencing was performed with immunoSEQ multiplex PCR; in TCRdb, only in-frame clones are kept and a portion is missing. The top ten clones hold 2% to 2.5% of a sample with some 300,000 clones, approximately 86% of them seen once. This material consisted of peripheral blood, taken in a trial of Ad26.COV2.S vaccine versus placebo. The receptor was derived from a person between 18 and 59 years old who received the Ad26.COV2.S COVID-19 vaccine or a placebo.

This chain's CDR3 is CASSYWGDSTSGANVLTF. The CDR3 nucleotides are TGTGCCAGCAGTTACTGGGGGGACAGCACTTCTGGGGCCAACGTCCTGACTTTC. The rearrangement uses TRBV6-2 or TRBV6-3 and TRBJ2-6; D may be TRBD1 (7 bases). CDR1 MNHEY and CDR2 SVGEGT come from the germline V gene. The CDR3 totals 18 residues. V was cut by 1 base and J by 1 base, with 14 bases left in between.